This T cell receptor beta chain emerged from a study of blood T cell repertoires in COVID-19. Study summary: Acute-phase and convalescent COVID-19 samples originated in the United States, Italy and Spain. T cells, B-cell-depleted T cells, or PBMCs provided the cDNA or gDNA that served as material.

In the study's own analysis: Nucleated cell number was recorded as an estimate derived from reference gene primer amplification. This table comes from immunoSEQ multiplex PCR, and its TCRdb copy is limited to in-frame clones, with some not included. V and J calls and clone size are those listed in that table; D and trimming were worked out from the DNA. The sample has around 150,000 clones; around 82% are singletons. CDR1 is LGHNA and CDR2 is YSLEER in the germline V gene. V was pared by 1 base and J by 0 bases, with 9 bases between. This CDR3 spans 15 amino acids. The sample consisted of peripheral blood. This clonotype was sampled from a woman aged 60-70 years with acute or convalescent COVID-19. This rearrangement joins TRBV4-3 to TRBJ1-2; possible D gene TRBD1, 6 bases. CDR3 coding DNA: TGCGCCAGCAGCCAAGGGACAGCCGCTAACTATGGCTACACCTTC. Translated: CASSQGTAANYGYTF.